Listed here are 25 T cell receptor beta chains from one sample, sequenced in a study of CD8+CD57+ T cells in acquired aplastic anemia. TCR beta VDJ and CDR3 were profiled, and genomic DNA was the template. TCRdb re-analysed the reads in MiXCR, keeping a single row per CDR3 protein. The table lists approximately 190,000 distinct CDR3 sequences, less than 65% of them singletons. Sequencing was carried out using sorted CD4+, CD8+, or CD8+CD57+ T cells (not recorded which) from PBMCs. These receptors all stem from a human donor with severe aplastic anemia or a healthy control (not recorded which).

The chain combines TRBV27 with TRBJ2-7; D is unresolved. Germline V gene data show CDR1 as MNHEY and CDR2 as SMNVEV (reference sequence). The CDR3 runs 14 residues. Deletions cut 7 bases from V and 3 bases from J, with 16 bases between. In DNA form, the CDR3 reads TGTGCCAGCAAGGAACGGCCACATCACTACGAGCAGTACTTC. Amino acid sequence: CASKERPHHYEQYF.

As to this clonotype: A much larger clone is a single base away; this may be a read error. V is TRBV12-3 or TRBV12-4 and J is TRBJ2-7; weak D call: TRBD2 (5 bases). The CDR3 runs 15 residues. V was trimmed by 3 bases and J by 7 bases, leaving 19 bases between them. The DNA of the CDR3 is TGTGCCAGCAGTTTGGAGGTGGGTATTTCTGGAGAGCAGTACTTC. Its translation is CASSLEVGISGEQYF.

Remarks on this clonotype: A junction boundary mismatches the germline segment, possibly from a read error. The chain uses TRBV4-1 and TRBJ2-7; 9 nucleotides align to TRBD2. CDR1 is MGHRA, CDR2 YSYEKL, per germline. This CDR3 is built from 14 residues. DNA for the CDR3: TGTGCCAGCAGAGCAGGACTAGCGTTGGACGAGCAGTACTTC. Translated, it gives CASRAGLALDEQYF.

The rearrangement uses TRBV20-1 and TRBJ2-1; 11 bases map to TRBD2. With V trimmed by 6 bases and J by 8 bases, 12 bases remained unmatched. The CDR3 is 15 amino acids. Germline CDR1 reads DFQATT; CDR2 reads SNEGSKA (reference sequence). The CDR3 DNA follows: TGCAGTGCCGTCCCTCTAGCGGGAGGCCGATATGAGCAGTTCTTC. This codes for CSAVPLAGGRYEQFF.

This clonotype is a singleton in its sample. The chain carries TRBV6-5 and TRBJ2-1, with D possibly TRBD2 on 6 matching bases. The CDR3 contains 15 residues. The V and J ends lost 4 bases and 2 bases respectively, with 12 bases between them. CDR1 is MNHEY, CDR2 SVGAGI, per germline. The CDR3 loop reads CASSSLGEAYNEQFF. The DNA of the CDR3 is TGTGCCAGCAGTTCACTGGGGGAGGCCTACAATGAGCAGTTCTTC.

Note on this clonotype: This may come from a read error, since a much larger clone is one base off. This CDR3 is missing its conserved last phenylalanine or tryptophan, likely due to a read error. The CDR3 protein is CASSPRGDYNEQFL. CDR3 in DNA: TGTGCCAGCAGCCCTAGGGGGGATTACAATGAGCAGTTCCTC. The chain joins TRBV7-6 to TRBJ2-1; D is perhaps TRBD1 or TRBD2 (6 bases each). With 5 bases removed from V and 4 bases from J, the gap between germline ends came to 12 bases. The CDR3 loop spans 14 amino acids. CDR1 is SGHVS and CDR2 is FNYEAQ in the germline V gene.

The CDR3 bases are TGTGCCAGCAGTGAATGGGGGACTAGCGGGGGGGAGCAGTTCTTC. Its protein is CASSEWGTSGGEQFF. The V and J genes are TRBV25-1 and TRBJ2-1; TRBD2 aligns across 15 bases. The ends lost 1 base at V and 10 bases at J; junction bases unmatched: 2. Germline CDR1 reads MGHDK; CDR2 reads SYGVNS. The CDR3 is made up of 15 amino acids.

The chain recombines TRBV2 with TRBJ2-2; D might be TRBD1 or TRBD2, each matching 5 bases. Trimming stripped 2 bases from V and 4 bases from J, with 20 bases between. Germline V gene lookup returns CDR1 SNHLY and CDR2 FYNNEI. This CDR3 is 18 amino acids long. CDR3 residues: CASSEPNQGRSSTGELFF. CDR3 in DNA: TGTGCCAGCAGTGAACCCAACCAGGGACGGTCGAGCACCGGGGAGCTGTTTTTT.

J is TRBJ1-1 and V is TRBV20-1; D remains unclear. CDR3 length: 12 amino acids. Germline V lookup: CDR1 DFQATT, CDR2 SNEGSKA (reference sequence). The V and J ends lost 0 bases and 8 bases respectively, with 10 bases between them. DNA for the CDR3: TGCAGTGCTAGAGACAACGGCAGGGAAGCTTTCTTT. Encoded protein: CSARDNGREAFF.

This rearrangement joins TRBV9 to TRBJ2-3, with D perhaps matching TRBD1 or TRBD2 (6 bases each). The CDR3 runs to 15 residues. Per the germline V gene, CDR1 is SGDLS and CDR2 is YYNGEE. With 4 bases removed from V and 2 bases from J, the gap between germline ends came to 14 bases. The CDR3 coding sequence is TGTGCCAGCAGCTGGTTCTCGGGGGCCACAGATACGCAGTATTTT. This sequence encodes CASSWFSGATDTQYF. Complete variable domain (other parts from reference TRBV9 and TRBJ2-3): DSGVTQTPKHLITATGQRVTLRCSPRSGDLSVYWYQQSLDQGLQFLIQYYNGEERAKGNILERFSAQQFPDLHSELNLSSLELGDSALYFCASSWFSGATDTQYFGPGTRLTVL.

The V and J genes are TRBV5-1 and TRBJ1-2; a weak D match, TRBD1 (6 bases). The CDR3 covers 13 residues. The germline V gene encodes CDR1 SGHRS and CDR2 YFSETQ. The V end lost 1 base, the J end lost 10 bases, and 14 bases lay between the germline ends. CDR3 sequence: CASSLSGTILYTF. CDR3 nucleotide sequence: TGCGCCAGCAGCTTGTCCGGGACAATTCTCTACACCTTC.

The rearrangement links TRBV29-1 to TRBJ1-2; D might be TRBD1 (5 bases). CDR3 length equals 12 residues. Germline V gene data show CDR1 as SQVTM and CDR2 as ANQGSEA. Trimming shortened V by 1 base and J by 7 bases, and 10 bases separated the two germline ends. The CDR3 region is CSVEAGGGGYTF. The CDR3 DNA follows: TGCAGCGTTGAAGCCGGGGGGGGTGGCTACACCTTC. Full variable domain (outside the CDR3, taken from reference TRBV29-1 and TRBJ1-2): SAVISQKPSRDICQRGTSLTIQCQVDSQVTMMFWYRQQPGQSLTLIATANQGSEATYESGFVIDKFPISRPNLTFSTLTVSNMSPEDSSIYLCSVEAGGGGYTFGSGTRLTVV.

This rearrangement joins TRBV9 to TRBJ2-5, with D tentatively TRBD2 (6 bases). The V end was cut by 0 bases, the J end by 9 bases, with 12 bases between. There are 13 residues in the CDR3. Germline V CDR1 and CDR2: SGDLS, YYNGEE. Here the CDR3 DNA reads TGTGCCAGCAGCGTAGCTGGGTGGGAGGCCCAGTACTTC. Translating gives CASSVAGWEAQYF.

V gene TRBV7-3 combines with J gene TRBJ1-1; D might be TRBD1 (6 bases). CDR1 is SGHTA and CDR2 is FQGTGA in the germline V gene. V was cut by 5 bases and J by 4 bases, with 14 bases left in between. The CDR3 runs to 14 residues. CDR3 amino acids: CASSVSRGLTEAFF. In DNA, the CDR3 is TGTGCCAGCAGCGTCAGCAGGGGTCTCACTGAAGCTTTCTTT.

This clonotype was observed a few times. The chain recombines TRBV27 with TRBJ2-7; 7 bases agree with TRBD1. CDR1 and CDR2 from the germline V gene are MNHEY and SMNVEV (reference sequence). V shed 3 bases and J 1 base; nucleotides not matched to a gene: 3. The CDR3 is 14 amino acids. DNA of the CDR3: TGTGCCAGCAGTTTTGGACAGGCTTCCTACGAGCAGTACTTC. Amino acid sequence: CASSFGQASYEQYF.

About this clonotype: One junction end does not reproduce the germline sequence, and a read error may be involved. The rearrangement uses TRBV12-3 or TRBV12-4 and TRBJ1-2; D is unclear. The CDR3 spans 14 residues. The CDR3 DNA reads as TGCGCCAGCATCGCGGGCGGCGTTAACTATGGCTACACCTTC. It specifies CASIAGGVNYGYTF.

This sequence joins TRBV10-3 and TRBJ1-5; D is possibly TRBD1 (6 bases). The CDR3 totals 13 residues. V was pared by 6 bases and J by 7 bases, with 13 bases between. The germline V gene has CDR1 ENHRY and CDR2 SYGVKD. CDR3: CAIRNRVGQPQHF. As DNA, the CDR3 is TGTGCCATCAGGAACAGGGTAGGGCAGCCCCAGCATTTT.

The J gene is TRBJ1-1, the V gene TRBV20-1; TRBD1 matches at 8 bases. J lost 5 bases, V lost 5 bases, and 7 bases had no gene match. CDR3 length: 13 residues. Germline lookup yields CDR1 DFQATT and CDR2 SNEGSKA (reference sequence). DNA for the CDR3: TGCAGTGCTTCTAGACAGGGGCGAACTGAAGCTTTCTTT. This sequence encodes CSASRQGRTEAFF.

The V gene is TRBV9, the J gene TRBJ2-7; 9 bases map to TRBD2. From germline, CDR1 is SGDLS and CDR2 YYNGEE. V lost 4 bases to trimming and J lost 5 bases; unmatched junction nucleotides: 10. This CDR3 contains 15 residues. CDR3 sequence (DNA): TGTGCCAGCAGCTCGATGGCGGGAGGGCTAGACGAGCAGTACTTC. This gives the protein CASSSMAGGLDEQYF.

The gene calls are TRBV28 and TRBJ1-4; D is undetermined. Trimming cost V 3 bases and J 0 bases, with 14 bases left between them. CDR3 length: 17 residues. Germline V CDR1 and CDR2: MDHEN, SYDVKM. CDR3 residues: CASSFFYEDATNEKLFF. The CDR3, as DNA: TGTGCCAGCAGTTTTTTCTATGAGGATGCAACTAATGAAAAACTGTTTTTT.

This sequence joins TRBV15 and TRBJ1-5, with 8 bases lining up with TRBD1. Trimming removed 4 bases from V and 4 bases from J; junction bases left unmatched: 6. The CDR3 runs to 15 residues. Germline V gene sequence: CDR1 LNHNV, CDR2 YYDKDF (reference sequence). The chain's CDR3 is CATSNGDRGNQPQHF. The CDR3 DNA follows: TGTGCCACCAGCAACGGAGACAGGGGTAATCAGCCCCAGCATTTT.

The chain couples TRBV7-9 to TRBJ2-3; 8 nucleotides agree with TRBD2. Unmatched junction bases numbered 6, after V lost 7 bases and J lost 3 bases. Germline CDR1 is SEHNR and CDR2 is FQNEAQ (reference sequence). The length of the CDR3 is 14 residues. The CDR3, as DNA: TGTGCCAGCACCTCGGGACTAGAGACAGATACGCAGTATTTT. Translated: CASTSGLETDTQYF. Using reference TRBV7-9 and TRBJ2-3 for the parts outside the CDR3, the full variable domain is DTGVSQNPRHKITKRGQNVTFRCDPISEHNRLYWYRQTLGQGPEFLTYFQNEAQLEKSRLLSDRFSAERPKGSFSTLEIQRTEQGDSAMYLCASTSGLETDTQYFGPGTRLTVL.

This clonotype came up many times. DNA for the CDR3: TGTGCCAGCAGTTACTCTAGCGGGGGGGCTGGTGAGCAGTTCTTC. Translating it yields CASSYSSGGAGEQFF. The chain employs TRBV27 and TRBJ2-1; TRBD2 aligns across 12 bases. The germline V gene has CDR1 MNHEY and CDR2 SMNVEV (reference sequence). The CDR3 spans 15 residues. The J segment lost 9 bases and the V segment lost 4 bases, leaving 7 bases of the junction unmatched.

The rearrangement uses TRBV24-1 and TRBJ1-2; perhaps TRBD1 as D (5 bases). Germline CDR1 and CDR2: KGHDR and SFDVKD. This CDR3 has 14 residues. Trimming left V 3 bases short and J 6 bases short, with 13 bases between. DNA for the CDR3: TGTGCCACCAGTGATAGCGGGGGGAACGATGGCTACACCTTC. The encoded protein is CATSDSGGNDGYTF.

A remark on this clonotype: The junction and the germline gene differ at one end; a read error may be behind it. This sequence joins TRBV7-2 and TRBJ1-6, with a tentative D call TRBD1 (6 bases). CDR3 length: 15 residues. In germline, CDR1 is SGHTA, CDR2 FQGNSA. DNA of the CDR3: TGTGCCAGCAGCTTATCAGGGGTTCGGAATTCGCCCCTCCACTTT. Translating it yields CASSLSGVRNSPLHF.